Given below is one T cell receptor beta chain in context. The PCR had 60 Vbeta and 13 Jbeta primers. The method was immunoSEQ multiplex PCR; TCRdb's version includes in-frame clones alone and lacks a portion of them. The profile covers about 85,000 clones, with 80% appearing a single time and 32% taken by the ten largest. The data belong to a study of cytomegalovirus exposure and HLA in healthy donors. Donors were ostensibly healthy at sampling, although undocumented immune exposures were probable. The CDR3 consists of 16 residues. Germline V CDR1 and CDR2: SGDLS, YYNGEE. V was trimmed by 0 bases and J by 5 bases, leaving 14 bases between them.

This sequence joins TRBV9 and TRBJ2-2; possible D gene TRBD2, 6 bases. The specimen was PBMCs. This sequence originates from a man aged 50 to 59 in good health and CMV-seropositive. The CDR3 region is CASSVDVGSGTGELFF. CDR3 nucleotide sequence: TGTGCCAGCAGCGTAGACGTCGGGAGTGGGACCGGGGAGCTGTTTTTT.